This T cell receptor beta chain derives from a study of CD8 T cells in Susac syndrome. The wider study: Patients with Susac syndrome, at blood draw, were therapy-naive, on corticosteroids, or on intravenous immunoglobulin alone.

On this clonotype itself: What it recognizes is unknown.

V was pared by 5 bases and J by 6 bases, with 8 bases between. The germline V gene has CDR1 SGHVS and CDR2 FQNEAQ. There are 12 residues in the CDR3. Study outcomes and limitations: The authors acknowledged that the study's TCR sequencing and HLA analysis involved relatively few individuals.

RNA amounts of 0.5 to 1 ug underwent reverse transcription with random hexamers. Amplification of TCR beta CDR3 across 54 Vbeta and 13 Jbeta was performed with immunoSEQ multiplex PCR. TCRdb analysed the immunoSEQ multiplex PCR reads with MiXCR anew, one entry per CDR3 protein. The table has roughly 89,000 distinct CDR3 sequences, approximately 96% seen once. The receptor comes from a human donor with Susac syndrome. The chain recombines TRBV7-8 with TRBJ1-5; no clear D. Sequencing input: CD8+ T cells from PBMCs. The CDR3 DNA reads as TGTGCCAGCAGCGGTCCTAGTCAGCCCCAGCATTTT. Protein sequence: CASSGPSQPQHF.